This TCR beta chain was captured by sequencing in a study of blood T cell repertoires in COVID-19. Authors' data handling: Amplified reference gene primers provided the basis for estimating nucleated cell counts. Clones were sequenced by immunoSEQ multiplex PCR, and TCRdb holds only the in-frame ones, with some missing. That table is the source of V, J and clone size, and D and trimming were worked out from the DNA. The sample yields around 150,000 clones, 70% to 90% seen once. This receptor was identified in a middle-aged man with acute or convalescent COVID-19. Input material: peripheral blood.

The CDR3 spells CASSQGRRTEAFF. The DNA for the CDR3 is TGTGCCAGCAGCCAGGGGAGACGGACTGAAGCTTTCTTT. The chain uses TRBV9 and TRBJ1-1, with D maybe TRBD1 (6 bases). This CDR3 region has 13 residues. Germline CDR1 is SGDLS and CDR2 is YYNGEE. Between the trimmed V and J ends, which lost 4 bases and 5 bases, there was a span of 12 bases.